Below, 3 T cell receptor beta chains from the same sample are listed, as sequenced in a study of control samples from healthy donors and cancer patients. Generated by immunoSEQ multiplex PCR, the TCRdb table keeps only in-frame clones and is missing some. The sample holds over 85,000 clones, 80% to 95% seen once. Specimen: blood. All receptors come from a woman aged 25 to 39 in good health.

The rearrangement links TRBV5-1 to TRBJ1-2; 8 nucleotides line up with TRBD1. The CDR3 runs 15 residues. The V gene's germline CDR1 is SGHRS and CDR2 YFSETQ. After removal of 2 bases from V and 2 bases from J, the junction contained 5 bases not matched to a gene. CDR3 protein: CASSFAGGANYGYTF. CDR3 nucleotides: TGCGCCAGCAGCTTCGCAGGGGGCGCAAACTATGGCTACACCTTC.

As concerns this clone: Relative to the germline gene, one junction end is altered; a read error may explain this. The CDR3 DNA reads TGTGCTAGCAGCCCACGGGACTCGCGTGCGAACACCGGGGAGCTGTTTTTT. Amino acid sequence: CASSPRDSRANTGELFF. The gene calls are TRBV7-7 and TRBJ2-2, with D possibly TRBD2 on 6 matching bases. CDR1 and CDR2 (germline): SSHAT, FNYEAQ (reference sequence). The CDR3 is 17 amino acids.

The chain links TRBV27 to TRBJ1-2; no definite D call. V shed 2 bases and J shed 4 bases, with 11 bases lying between them. The germline V gene has CDR1 MNHEY and CDR2 SMNVEV (reference sequence). This CDR3 contains 14 residues. CDR3 loop: CASSLSRTFYGYTF. The CDR3, as DNA: TGTGCCAGCAGTTTAAGCCGCACATTCTATGGCTACACCTTC.